This TCR beta chain is drawn from a study of Graves' ophthalmopathy and Graves' hyperthyroidism. Study-wide results and limits: Clonotypes were expanded in thyroid at above 0.001 frequency, and most also appeared in blood. Using 13 signatures, a model distinguished ophthalmopathy from stable hyperthyroidism, reaching roughly 90% sensitivity and roughly 80% specificity.

Details on this clonotype: Its antigen is not known.

If patients had other autoimmune diseases, uncontrolled infections, pregnancy or lactation, they were excluded. As the starting material, 9.5 to 10 ml of fresh peripheral blood yielded the PBMCs. RNA transcripts yielded amplified TCR beta CDR3 regions. Second-round multiplex PCR followed a first-round RT-PCR using HTBI primers. TCRdb passed the multiplex PCR reads through MiXCR, listing each CDR3 protein once. The sample shows more than 300,000 distinct CDR3 sequences, about a sixth of them seen only once. The CDR3 totals 14 residues. CDR1 and CDR2 (germline): SGHTA, FQGNSA. V was shortened by 3 bases and J by 7 bases, with 13 bases between the two germline ends.

The TCR sequence derives from an adult woman with stable Graves' hyperthyroidism. Sequencing input: peripheral blood. The J gene is TRBJ1-5, the V gene TRBV7-2; D may be TRBD1 (5 bases). CDR3 in amino acids: CASSLTAMGQPQHF. DNA of the CDR3: TGTGCCAGCAGCTTGACAGCGATGGGGCAGCCCCAGCATTTT.